Below, 19 T cell receptor beta chains from the same sample are listed, as sequenced in a study of blood T cell repertoires in COVID-19 (dated by TCRdb to 2018 to 2021). Libraries were made using the immunoSEQ multiplex PCR assay. TCRdb re-hosts the immuneACCESS table, in-frame sequences only. Its copies lack some clones; in the studies checked, an unresolved V gene accounts for under half of them, and the cause for the rest is not known. Within this sample are some 250,000 clones, with over 75% of them counted one time only. 0.7% of the sample goes to the ten largest clones. The sequenced sample consisted of peripheral blood. Source of these receptors: a human donor in a cohort sampled during active COVID-19.

The chain employs TRBV11-3 and TRBJ2-7; D might be TRBD2 (5 bases). CDR3 length: 14 amino acids. V lost 1 base and J lost 5, with 12 bases in between. CDR1 and CDR2 (germline): SGHNT, YENEEA. The CDR3 reads CASSLGGPAHEQYF. The CDR3, as DNA: TGTGCCAGCAGCTTAGGAGGGCCTGCCCACGAGCAGTACTTC.

In nucleotides, the CDR3 is TGTGCCAGCAGTTATTCATACCTCCGACTAGCGGGGGCCAGGGAGACCCAGTACTTC. Translated: CASSYSYLRLAGARETQYF. This chain joins TRBV6-2 or TRBV6-3 and TRBJ2-5; 12 nucleotides match TRBD2. The V gene end was trimmed by 3 bases and the J gene end by 5 bases; junction bases not matched to a gene: 16. This CDR3 is 19 amino acids long. Germline V gene sequence: CDR1 MNHEY, CDR2 SVGEGT.

V is TRBV7-2 and J is TRBJ2-7, with 7 bases that match TRBD2. This CDR3 has 15 amino acids. CDR1 is SGHTA and CDR2 is FQGNSA in the germline V gene. V lost 2 bases, J lost 0 bases, and 4 bases stayed unmatched. The CDR3: CASSLRASGSYEQYF. The DNA for the CDR3 is TGTGCCAGCAGCTTAAGGGCTAGCGGCTCCTACGAGCAGTACTTC. Full variable domain (missing parts from reference TRBV7-2 and TRBJ2-7): GAGVSQSPSNKVTEKGKDVELRCDPISGHTALYWYRQSLGQGLEFLIYFQGNSAPDKSGLPSDRFSAERTGGSVSTLTIQRTQQEDSAVYLCASSLRASGSYEQYFGPGTRLTVT.

V and J are TRBV12-3 or TRBV12-4 and TRBJ2-5; D may be TRBD1 (5 bases). The CDR3 is 13 amino acids. Trimming left V 6 bases short and J 6 bases short, with 14 bases between. The CDR3 coding sequence is TGTGCCAGCAGCCTGCCTGGGGCCCAGACCCAGTACTTC. It codes for CASSLPGAQTQYF.

This clone was found a few times. This chain uses TRBV30 with TRBJ1-1; 8 bases line up with TRBD1. The V segment lost 0 bases and the J segment 1 base; nucleotides outside the gene matches: 13. The germline V gene has CDR1 GTSNPN and CDR2 SVGIG (reference sequence). The CDR3 length is 18 residues. The CDR3 region is CAWSVLRTGRDWNTEAFF. The CDR3 bases are TGTGCCTGGAGTGTACTACGGACAGGGAGGGACTGGAACACTGAAGCTTTCTTT.

This chain uses TRBV7-2 with TRBJ2-7; 13 bases line up with TRBD2. The CDR3 totals 16 residues. Germline V gene lookup returns CDR1 SGHTA and CDR2 FQGNSA. V trimming: 5 bases; J trimming: 7 bases; junction bases outside the gene matches: 11. CDR3 nucleotide sequence: TGTGCCAGCAGCACAAGGACTAGCGGGAGAGGTTGGGAGCAGTACTTC. It is translated as CASSTRTSGRGWEQYF.

The chain recombines TRBV20-1 with TRBJ1-5; TRBD1 agrees at 7 bases. This CDR3 is 14 amino acids long. V shed 3 bases, J shed 6 bases, and the junction held 8 bases outside the gene matches. Germline V CDR1 and CDR2: DFQATT, SNEGSKA (reference sequence). CDR3 protein: CSASLPGGTQPQHF. The DNA of the CDR3 is TGCAGTGCTAGTCTTCCAGGGGGTACTCAGCCCCAGCATTTT.

The chain is built from TRBV6-2 or TRBV6-3 and TRBJ2-7; D remains unclear. Germline loops: CDR1 MNHEY, CDR2 SVGEGT. The CDR3 totals 12 residues. V was cut by 4 bases and J by 0 bases, with 4 bases left in between. CDR3 coding DNA: TGTGCCAGCAGTTCGAGCTCCTACGAGCAGTACTTC. The encoded protein is CASSSSSYEQYF.

The V gene is TRBV5-1, the J gene TRBJ2-1; 10 bases are a match to TRBD1. Looked up from germline, CDR1 is SGHRS and CDR2 is YFSETQ. CDR3 size: 18 residues. V gave up 4 bases and J gave up 0 bases; unmatched junction bases: 10. The CDR3 bases are TGCGCCAGCAGCCCGGGGCCGGGACAGGGGATCTCCTACAATGAGCAGTTCTTC. It translates to CASSPGPGQGISYNEQFF.

The chain joins TRBV6-5 to TRBJ2-7; 10 bases map to TRBD1. The CDR3 length is 14 residues. CDR1 MNHEY and CDR2 SVGAGI come from the germline V gene. V dropped 6 bases and J dropped 3; count of bases not matched to a gene: 5. The CDR3 region has the DNA TGTGCCAGCAGCCGGGACAGGGGAGTCTACGAGCAGTACTTC. Translated: CASSRDRGVYEQYF.

CDR3: CASSYGFPPGAYEQYF. The CDR3 nucleotides read TGTGCCAGCAGTTACGGCTTTCCCCCAGGTGCCTACGAGCAGTACTTC. The V and J genes are TRBV6-2 or TRBV6-3 and TRBJ2-7; D gene uncertain. The V gene's germline CDR1 is MNHEY and CDR2 SVGEGT. The germline V and J ends were trimmed by 2 bases and 2 bases, with 16 bases remaining between them. The CDR3 is 16 amino acids.

J is TRBJ1-4 and V is TRBV4-1, with D possibly matching TRBD1 (6 bases). This CDR3 is 18 amino acids long. CDR1 is MGHRA and CDR2 is YSYEKL in the germline V gene. V lost 3 bases and J 4 bases, leaving 21 bases between the germline ends. The CDR3 DNA reads TGCGCCAGCAGCCACCCGATAAGGGGACACGGATATAATGAAAAACTGTTTTTT. Amino acid sequence: CASSHPIRGHGYNEKLFF.

This rearrangement joins TRBV28 to TRBJ1-5, with D unresolved. The CDR3 is made up of 14 amino acids. Germline V CDR1 and CDR2: MDHEN, SYDVKM. V was trimmed by 2 bases and J by 0 bases, leaving 5 bases between them. DNA of the CDR3: TGTGCCAGCAGTTTAAGCTCTAGCAATCAGCCCCAGCATTTT. Protein: CASSLSSSNQPQHF.

The V gene is TRBV7-2, the J gene TRBJ2-1, with 10 bases that match TRBD2. J lost 6 bases, V lost 0 bases, and 5 bases had no gene match. Germline CDR1 SGHTA, CDR2 FQGNSA. This CDR3 is 16 amino acids long. This CDR3 reads CASSLAASGSFNEQFF. The CDR3 region has the DNA TGTGCCAGCAGCTTAGCGGCTAGCGGGAGTTTCAATGAGCAGTTCTTC.

The chain combines TRBV5-1 with TRBJ1-3, with TRBD1 as a possible D gene (6 bases). CDR1 and CDR2 from the germline V gene are SGHRS and YFSETQ. The CDR3 has 17 amino acids. V dropped 0 bases and J dropped 2 bases, with 15 bases sitting between them. CDR3: CASSLDFAGVAGNTIYF. CDR3 sequence (DNA): TGCGCCAGCAGCTTGGATTTCGCAGGGGTGGCTGGAAACACCATATATTTT.

The V gene is TRBV9, the J gene TRBJ2-6; 10 nucleotides line up with TRBD1. This CDR3 contains 20 residues. The trim removed 3 bases at V and 0 bases at J, leaving 12 bases unmatched. Germline lookup yields CDR1 SGDLS and CDR2 YYNGEE. CDR3: CASSAKLGTGVFSGANVLTF. The CDR3 bases are TGTGCCAGCAGCGCCAAACTAGGGACAGGGGTATTCTCTGGGGCCAACGTCCTGACTTTC.

This chain joins TRBV27 and TRBJ1-2; 8 bases line up with TRBD1. Per germline, CDR1 MNHEY and CDR2 SMNVEV (reference sequence). J gave up 5 bases and V 2 bases, and 4 bases lay outside the gene matches. This CDR3 is 14 amino acids long. The CDR3 DNA reads TGTGCCAGCAGTTTAGGACAGGGAACTTATGGCTACACCTTC. It encodes CASSLGQGTYGYTF.

The gene calls are TRBV28 and TRBJ2-6, with TRBD2 as a possible D gene (7 bases). This CDR3 comprises 15 residues. CDR1 and CDR2 (germline): MDHEN, SYDVKM. V lost 6 bases to trimming and J lost 4 bases, with 13 bases between them. CDR3 in DNA: TGTGCCAGCAGAGCCCGGGGGGCCGGGGCCAACGTCCTGACTTTC. Translating gives CASRARGAGANVLTF.

V gene TRBV6-1 combines with J gene TRBJ1-2; D is undetermined. The V end was cut by 2 bases, the J end by 9 bases, with 13 bases between. Per the germline V gene, CDR1 is MNHNS and CDR2 is SASEGT. The CDR3 is made up of 13 amino acids. The CDR3 nucleotides read TGTGCCAGCAGTGAAACGGGAGGTATGAGCTACACCTTC. Protein product: CASSETGGMSYTF.